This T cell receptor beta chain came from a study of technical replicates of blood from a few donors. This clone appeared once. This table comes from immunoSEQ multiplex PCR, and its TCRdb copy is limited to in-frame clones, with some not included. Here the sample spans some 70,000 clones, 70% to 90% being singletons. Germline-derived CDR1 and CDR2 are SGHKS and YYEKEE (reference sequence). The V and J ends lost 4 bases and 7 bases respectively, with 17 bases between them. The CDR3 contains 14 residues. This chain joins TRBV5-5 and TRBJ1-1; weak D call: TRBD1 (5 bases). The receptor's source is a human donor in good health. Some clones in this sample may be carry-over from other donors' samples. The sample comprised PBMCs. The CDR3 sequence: CASSHVRGTDEAFF. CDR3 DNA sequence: TGTGCCAGCAGCCACGTCCGGGGGACGGATGAAGCTTTCTTT.